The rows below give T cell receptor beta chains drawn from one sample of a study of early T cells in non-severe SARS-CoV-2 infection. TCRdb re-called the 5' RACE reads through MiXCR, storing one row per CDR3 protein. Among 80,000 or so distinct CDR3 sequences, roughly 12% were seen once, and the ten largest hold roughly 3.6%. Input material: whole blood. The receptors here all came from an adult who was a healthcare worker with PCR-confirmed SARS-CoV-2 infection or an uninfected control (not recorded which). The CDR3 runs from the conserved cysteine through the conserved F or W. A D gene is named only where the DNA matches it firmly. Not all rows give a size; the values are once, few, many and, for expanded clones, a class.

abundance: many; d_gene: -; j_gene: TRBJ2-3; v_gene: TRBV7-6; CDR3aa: CASGVGTSSTDTQYF; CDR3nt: TGTGCCAGCGGCGTGGGGACGAGTAGCACAGATACGCAGTATTTT
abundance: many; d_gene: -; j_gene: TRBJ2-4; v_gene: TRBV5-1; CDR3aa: CASSLQTTTAKNIQYF; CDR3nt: TGCGCCAGCAGCTTGCAGACCACCACAGCCAAAAACATTCAGTACTTC
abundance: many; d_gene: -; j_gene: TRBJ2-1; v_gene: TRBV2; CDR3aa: CASSVAGINGDEQFF; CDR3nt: TGTGCCAGCAGTGTTGCGGGAATTAACGGGGATGAGCAGTTCTTC
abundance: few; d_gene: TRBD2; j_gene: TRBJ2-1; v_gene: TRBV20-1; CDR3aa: CSASGSGRADNEQFF; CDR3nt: TGCAGTGCTAGTGGGAGCGGGAGAGCCGACAATGAGCAGTTCTTC
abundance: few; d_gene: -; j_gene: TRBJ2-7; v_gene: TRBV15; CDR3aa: CATGQLSYEQYF; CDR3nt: TGTGCCACCGGGCAGCTGTCCTACGAGCAGTACTTC
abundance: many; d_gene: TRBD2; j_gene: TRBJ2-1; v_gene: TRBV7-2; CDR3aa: CASSLQGLDYNEQFF; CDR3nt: TGTGCCAGCAGCCTCCAGGGACTAGACTACAATGAGCAGTTCTTC
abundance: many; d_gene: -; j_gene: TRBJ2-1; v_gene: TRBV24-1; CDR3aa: CATSDPLADQGEQFF; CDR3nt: TGTGCCACCAGTGATCCTTTGGCAGACCAGGGTGAGCAGTTCTTC
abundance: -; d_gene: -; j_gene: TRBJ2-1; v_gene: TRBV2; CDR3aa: CASRAGRDPYNEQFF; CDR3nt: TGTGCCAGCCGAGCGGGCCGGGACCCATACAATGAGCAGTTCTTC
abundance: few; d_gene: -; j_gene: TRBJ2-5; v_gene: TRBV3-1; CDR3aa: CASSLHSDSRYF; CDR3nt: TGTGCCAGCAGCTTGCATTCGGACTCACGGTACTTC
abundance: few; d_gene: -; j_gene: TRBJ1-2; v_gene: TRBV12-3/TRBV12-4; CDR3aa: CASMVGVYGYTF; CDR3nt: TGTGCCAGCATGGTTGGGGTCTATGGCTACACCTTC
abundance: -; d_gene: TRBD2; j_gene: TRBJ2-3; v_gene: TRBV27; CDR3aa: CATVSGTSTDTQYF; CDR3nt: TGTGCCACCGTGAGCGGGACTAGCACAGATACGCAGTATTTT
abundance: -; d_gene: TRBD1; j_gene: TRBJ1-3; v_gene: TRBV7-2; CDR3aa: CASSLFGDRGKNTIYF; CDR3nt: TGTGCCAGCAGCTTATTCGGGGACAGGGGCAAAAACACCATATATTTT
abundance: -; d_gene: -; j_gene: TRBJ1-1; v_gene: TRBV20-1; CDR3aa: CSARPNVEAFF; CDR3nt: TGCAGTGCTAGACCGAACGTGGAAGCTTTCTTT
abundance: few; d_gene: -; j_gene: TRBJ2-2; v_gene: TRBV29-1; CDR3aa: CSVALGAGELFF; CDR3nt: TGCAGCGTCGCTCTCGGGGCCGGGGAGCTGTTTTTT
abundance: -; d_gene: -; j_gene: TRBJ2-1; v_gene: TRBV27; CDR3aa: CASSPEFASLSNEQFF; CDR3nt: TGTGCCAGCAGTCCCGAGTTCGCTAGCCTCAGTAATGAGCAGTTCTTC
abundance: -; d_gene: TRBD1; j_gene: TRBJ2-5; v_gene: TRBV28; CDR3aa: CASRTLQGTETQYF; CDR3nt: TGTGCCAGCCGGACCCTACAGGGGACCGAGACCCAGTACTTC
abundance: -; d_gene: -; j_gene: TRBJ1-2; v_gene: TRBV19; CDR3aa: CASSISQGILGYTF; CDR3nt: TGTGCCAGTAGTATTAGTCAGGGGATCCTCGGCTACACCTTC
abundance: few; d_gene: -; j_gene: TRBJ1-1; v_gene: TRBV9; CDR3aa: CASSVAEGTEAFF; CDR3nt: TGTGCCAGCAGCGTAGCGGAGGGCACTGAAGCTTTCTTT
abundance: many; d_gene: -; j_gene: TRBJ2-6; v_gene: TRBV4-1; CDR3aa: CASSQTGTGANVLTF; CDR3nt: TGCGCCAGCAGCCAAACAGGTACTGGGGCCAACGTCCTGACTTTC
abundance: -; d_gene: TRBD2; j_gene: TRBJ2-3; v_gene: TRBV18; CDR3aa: CASSPQRESTDTQYF; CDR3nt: TGTGCCAGCTCACCCCAGCGGGAGTCCACAGATACGCAGTATTTT
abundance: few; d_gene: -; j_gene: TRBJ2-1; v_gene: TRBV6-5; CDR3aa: CASRRGPYNEQFF; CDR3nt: TGTGCCAGCAGGAGAGGACCTTACAATGAGCAGTTCTTC
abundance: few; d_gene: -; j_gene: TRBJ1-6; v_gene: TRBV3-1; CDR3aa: CASSQGIDNSPLHF; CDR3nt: TGTGCCAGCAGCCAAGGAATTGATAATTCACCCCTCCACTTT
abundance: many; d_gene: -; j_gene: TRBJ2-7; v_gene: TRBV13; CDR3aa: CASSLNYEQYF; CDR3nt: TGTGCCAGCAGCTTAAACTACGAGCAGTACTTC
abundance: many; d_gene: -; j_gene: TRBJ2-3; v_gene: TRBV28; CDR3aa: CASITTSTDTQYF; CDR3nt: TGTGCCAGCATTACGACTAGCACAGATACGCAGTATTTT
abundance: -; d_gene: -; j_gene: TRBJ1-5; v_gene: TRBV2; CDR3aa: CASSDPNQPQHF; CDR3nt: TGTGCCAGCAGTGATCCCAATCAGCCCCAGCATTTT
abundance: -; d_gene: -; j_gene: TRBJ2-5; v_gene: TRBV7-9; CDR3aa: CASSQRQETQYF; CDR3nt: TGTGCCAGCAGCCAACGACAAGAGACCCAGTACTTC
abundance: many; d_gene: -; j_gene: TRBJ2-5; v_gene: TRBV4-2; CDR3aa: CASSQGVAAIETQYF; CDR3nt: TGTGCCAGCAGCCAAGGGGTAGCGGCCATAGAGACCCAGTACTTC
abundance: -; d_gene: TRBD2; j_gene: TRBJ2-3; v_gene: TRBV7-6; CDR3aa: CASSSGLAGFTDTQYF; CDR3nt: TGTGCCAGCAGCTCCGGACTAGCGGGATTCACAGATACGCAGTATTTT
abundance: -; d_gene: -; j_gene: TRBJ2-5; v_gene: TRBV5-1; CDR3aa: CASSVSTGEETQYF; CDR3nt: TGCGCCAGCAGCGTCTCTACGGGGGAAGAGACCCAGTACTTC
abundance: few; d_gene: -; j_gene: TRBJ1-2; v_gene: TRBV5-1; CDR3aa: CASSLSRGNGYTF; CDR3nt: TGCGCCAGCAGCTTGTCCAGGGGAAATGGCTACACCTTC
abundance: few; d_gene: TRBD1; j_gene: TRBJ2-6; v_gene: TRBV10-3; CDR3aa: CAISEVGQGFGVLTF; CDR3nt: TGTGCCATCAGTGAAGTGGGACAGGGATTCGGGGTCCTGACTTTC
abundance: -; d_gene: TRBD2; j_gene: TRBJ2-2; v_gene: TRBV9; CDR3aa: CASSVGSGSPGELFF; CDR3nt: TGTGCCAGCAGCGTAGGTAGCGGGAGCCCCGGGGAGCTGTTTTTT
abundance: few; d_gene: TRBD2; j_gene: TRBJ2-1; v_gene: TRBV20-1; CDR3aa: CSAPGGSLPFDNEQFF; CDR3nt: TGCAGCGCTCCCGGCGGGAGCCTCCCATTTGACAATGAGCAGTTCTTC
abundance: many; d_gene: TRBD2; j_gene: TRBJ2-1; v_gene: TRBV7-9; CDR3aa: CASSLELLAAFNEQFF; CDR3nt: TGTGCCAGCAGCTTAGAGCTGCTAGCGGCTTTCAATGAGCAGTTCTTC
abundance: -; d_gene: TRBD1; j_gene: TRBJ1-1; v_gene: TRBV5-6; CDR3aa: CASSRRGGGSTEAFF; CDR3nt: TGTGCCAGCAGCCGTAGAGGGGGCGGGAGCACTGAAGCTTTCTTT
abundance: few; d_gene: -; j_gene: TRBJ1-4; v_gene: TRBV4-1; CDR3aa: CASSQGQSNEKLFF; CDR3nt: TGCGCCAGCAGCCAAGGACAGAGTAATGAAAAACTGTTTTTT
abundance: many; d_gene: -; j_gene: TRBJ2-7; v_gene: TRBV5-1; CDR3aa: CASSLAEMISSYEQYF; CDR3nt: TGCGCCAGCAGCTTGGCCGAGATGATAAGCTCCTACGAGCAGTACTTC
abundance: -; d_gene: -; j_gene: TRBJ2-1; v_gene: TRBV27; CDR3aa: CASSISTRVDEQFF; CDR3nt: TGTGCCAGCAGTATCTCAACAAGGGTCGATGAGCAGTTCTTC
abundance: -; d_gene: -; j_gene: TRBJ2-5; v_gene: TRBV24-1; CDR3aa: CATPTSEETQYF; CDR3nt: TGTGCCACCCCCACCAGCGAAGAGACCCAGTACTTC
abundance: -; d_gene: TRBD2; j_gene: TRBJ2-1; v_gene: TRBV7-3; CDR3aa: CASSLSAGASYNEQFF; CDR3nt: TGTGCCAGCAGCTTAAGTGCGGGAGCCTCCTACAATGAGCAGTTCTTC
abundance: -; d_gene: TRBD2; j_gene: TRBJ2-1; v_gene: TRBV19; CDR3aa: CASSMIAGDYNEQFF; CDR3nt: TGTGCCAGTAGTATGATCGCGGGAGACTACAATGAGCAGTTCTTC
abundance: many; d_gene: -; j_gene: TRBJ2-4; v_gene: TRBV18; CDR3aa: CASSPGITSENIQYF; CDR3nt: TGTGCCAGCTCACCTGGAATAACCTCCGAAAACATTCAGTACTTC
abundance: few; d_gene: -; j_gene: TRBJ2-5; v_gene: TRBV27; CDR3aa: CASSPRGPGKTQYF; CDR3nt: TGTGCCAGCAGTCCCCGGGGGCCCGGGAAGACCCAGTACTTC
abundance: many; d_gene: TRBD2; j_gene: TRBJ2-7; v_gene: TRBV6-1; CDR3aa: CASSGTSGYEQYF; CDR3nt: TGTGCCAGCAGTGGGACTAGCGGTTACGAGCAGTACTTC
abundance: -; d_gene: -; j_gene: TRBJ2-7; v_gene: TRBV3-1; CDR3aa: CASSQGLSSYEQYF; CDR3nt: TGTGCCAGCAGCCAAGGTCTAAGCTCCTACGAGCAGTACTTC
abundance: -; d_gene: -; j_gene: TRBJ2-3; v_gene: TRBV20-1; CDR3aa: CSASLDTQYF; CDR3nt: TGCAGTGCTAGCCTGGATACGCAGTATTTT
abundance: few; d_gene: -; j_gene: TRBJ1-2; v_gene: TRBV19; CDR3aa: CASSIDHRQIYGYTF; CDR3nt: TGTGCCAGTAGTATAGATCACCGGCAGATCTATGGCTACACCTTC
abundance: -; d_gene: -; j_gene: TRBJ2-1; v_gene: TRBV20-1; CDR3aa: CSAESQGFDEQFF; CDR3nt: TGCAGTGCAGAGTCACAGGGTTTCGATGAGCAGTTCTTC
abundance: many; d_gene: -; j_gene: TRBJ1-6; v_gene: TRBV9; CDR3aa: CASSRNGLNSPLHF; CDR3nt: TGTGCCAGCAGCCGGAACGGGCTTAATTCACCCCTCCACTTT
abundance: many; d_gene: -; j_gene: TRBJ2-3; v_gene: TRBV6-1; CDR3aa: CASRPTRNTDTQYF; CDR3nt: TGTGCCAGCAGGCCTACCCGGAACACAGATACGCAGTATTTT
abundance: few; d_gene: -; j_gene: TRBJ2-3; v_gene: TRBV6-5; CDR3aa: CASSRGKVDTQYF; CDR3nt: TGTGCCAGCAGTAGGGGGAAAGTAGATACGCAGTATTTT
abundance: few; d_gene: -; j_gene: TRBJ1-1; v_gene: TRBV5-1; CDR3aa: CASSLERITEAFF; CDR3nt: TGCGCCAGCAGCTTGGAGAGGATCACTGAAGCTTTCTTT
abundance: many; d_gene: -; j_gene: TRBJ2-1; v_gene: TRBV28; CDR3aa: CACRRGPSYNEQFF; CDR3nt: TGTGCCTGCCGGAGAGGGCCATCCTACAATGAGCAGTTCTTC